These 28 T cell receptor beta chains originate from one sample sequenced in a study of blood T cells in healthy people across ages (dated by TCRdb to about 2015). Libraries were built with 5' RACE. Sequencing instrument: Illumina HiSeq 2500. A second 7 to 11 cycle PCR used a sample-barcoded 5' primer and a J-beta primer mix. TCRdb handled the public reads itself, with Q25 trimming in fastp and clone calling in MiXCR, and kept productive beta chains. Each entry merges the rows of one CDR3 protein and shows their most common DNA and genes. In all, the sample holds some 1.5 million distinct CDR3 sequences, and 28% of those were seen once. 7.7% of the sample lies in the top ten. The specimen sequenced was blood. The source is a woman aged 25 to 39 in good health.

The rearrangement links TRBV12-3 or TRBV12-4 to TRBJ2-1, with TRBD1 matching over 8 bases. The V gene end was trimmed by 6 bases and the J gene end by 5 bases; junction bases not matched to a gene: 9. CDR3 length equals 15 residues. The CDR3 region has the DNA TGTGCCAGCAGCCTCGACAGGGGTCACGACAATGAGCAGTTCTTC. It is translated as CASSLDRGHDNEQFF.

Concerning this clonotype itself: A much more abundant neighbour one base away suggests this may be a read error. The CDR3 loop is CASSRRDSLYEQYF. Written as DNA, the CDR3 is TGTGCCAGCAGTAGAAGGGACAGCCTCTACGAGCAGTACTTC. V usage is TRBV28 and J usage is TRBJ2-7; 7 bases are shared with TRBD1. Germline values: CDR1 MDHEN, CDR2 SYDVKM. This CDR3 spans 14 amino acids. J was trimmed by 3 bases and V by 5 bases; bases with no gene match: 7.

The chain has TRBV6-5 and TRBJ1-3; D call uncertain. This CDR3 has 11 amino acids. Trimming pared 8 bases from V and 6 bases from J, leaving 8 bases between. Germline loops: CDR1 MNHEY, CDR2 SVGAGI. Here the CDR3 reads CASFRENTIYF. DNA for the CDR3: TGTGCCAGCTTCCGAGAAAACACCATATATTTT.

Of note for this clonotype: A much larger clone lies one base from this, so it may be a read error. The CDR3, as DNA: TGTGCCGGCAGTTCTCCATTCTGGTCGAACTATGGCTACACCTTC. Translation gives CAGSSPFWSNYGYTF. This chain connects TRBV7-7 to TRBJ1-2; no clear D gene. The CDR3 runs 15 residues. Germline assignment: CDR1 SSHAT and CDR2 FNYEAQ (reference sequence).

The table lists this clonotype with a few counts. The CDR3 here is CASRGISYEQYF. The CDR3, as DNA: TGTGCCAGCAGAGGGATCTCCTACGAGCAGTACTTC. This rearrangement joins TRBV5-5 to TRBJ2-7; D is uncertain. CDR1 is SGHKS and CDR2 is YYEKEE in the germline V gene (reference sequence). With 5 bases removed from V and 0 bases from J, the gap between germline ends came to 6 bases. The CDR3 contains 12 residues.

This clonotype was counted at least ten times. The CDR3 sequence: CASSPGLETDTQYF. The CDR3 nucleotides read TGCGCCAGCAGCCCAGGACTAGAAACAGATACGCAGTATTTT. The chain combines TRBV5-1 with TRBJ2-3; 7 nucleotides line up with TRBD2. The CDR3 consists of 14 residues. Germline V gene lookup returns CDR1 SGHRS and CDR2 YFSETQ. V lost 4 bases, J lost 3 bases, and 5 bases stayed unmatched.

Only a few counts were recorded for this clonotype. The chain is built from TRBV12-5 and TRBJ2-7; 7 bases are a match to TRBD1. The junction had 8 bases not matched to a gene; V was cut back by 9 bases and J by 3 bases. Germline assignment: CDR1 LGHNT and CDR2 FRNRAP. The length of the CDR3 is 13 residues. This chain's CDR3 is CASGVGQFYEQYF. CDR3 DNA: TGTGCTAGCGGTGTGGGACAGTTCTACGAGCAGTACTTC.

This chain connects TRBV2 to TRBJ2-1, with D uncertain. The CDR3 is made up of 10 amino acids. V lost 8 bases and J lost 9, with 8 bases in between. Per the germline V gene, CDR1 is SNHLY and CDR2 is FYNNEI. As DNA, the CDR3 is TGTGCCAGCGAAGGGCGTGAGCAGTTCTTC. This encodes CASEGREQFF.

DNA for the CDR3: TGTGCCAGCAGTGAAGAAAGGGGGTGGGAGCAGTTCTTC. It specifies CASSEERGWEQFF. This rearrangement joins TRBV6-1 to TRBJ2-1, with D perhaps matching TRBD1 (6 bases). Germline V gene lookup returns CDR1 MNHNS and CDR2 SASEGT. This CDR3 spans 13 amino acids. V was trimmed by 1 base and J by 10 bases, leaving 11 bases between them.

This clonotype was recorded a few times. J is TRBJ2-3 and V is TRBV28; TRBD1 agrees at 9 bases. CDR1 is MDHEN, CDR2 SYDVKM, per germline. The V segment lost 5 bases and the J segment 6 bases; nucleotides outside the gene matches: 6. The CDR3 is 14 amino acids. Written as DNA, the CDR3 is TGTGCCAGCAGTAGGAGACAGGGGGGGGATACGCAGTATTTT. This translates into CASSRRQGGDTQYF.

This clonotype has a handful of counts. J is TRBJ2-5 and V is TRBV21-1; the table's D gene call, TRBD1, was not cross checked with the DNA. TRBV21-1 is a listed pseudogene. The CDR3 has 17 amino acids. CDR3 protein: CASRYNLNGTRQETQYF. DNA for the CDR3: TGTGCCAGCAGGTACAACTTGAACGGGACGCGGCAAGAGACCCAGTACTTC.

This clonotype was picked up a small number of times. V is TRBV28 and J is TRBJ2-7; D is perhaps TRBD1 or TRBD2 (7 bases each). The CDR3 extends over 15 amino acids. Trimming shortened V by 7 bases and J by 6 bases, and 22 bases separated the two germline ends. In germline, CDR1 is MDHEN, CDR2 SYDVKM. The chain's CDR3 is CASIPGGVPDREQYF. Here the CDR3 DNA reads TGTGCCAGCATCCCAGGGGGGGTACCCGATCGCGAGCAGTACTTC.

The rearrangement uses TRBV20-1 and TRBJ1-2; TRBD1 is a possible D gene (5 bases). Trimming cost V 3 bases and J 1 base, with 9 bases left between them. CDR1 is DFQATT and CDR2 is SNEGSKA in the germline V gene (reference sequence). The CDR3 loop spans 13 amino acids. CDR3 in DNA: TGCAGTGCTAGGACAGACTTTAACTATGGCTACACCTTC. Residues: CSARTDFNYGYTF.

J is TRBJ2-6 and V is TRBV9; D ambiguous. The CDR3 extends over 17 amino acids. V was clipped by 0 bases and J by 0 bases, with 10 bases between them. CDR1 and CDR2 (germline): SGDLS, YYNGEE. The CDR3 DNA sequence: TGTGCCAGCAGCGTAGTGGCAGCGCACTCTGGGGCCAACGTCCTGACTTTC. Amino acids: CASSVVAAHSGANVLTF.

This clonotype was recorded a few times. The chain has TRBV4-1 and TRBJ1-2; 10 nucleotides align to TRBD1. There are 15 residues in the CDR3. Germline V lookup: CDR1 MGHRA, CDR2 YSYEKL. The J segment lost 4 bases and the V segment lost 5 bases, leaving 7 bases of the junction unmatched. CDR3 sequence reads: CASSSGTGEGYGYTF. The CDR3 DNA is TGCGCCAGCAGCAGCGGGACAGGGGAAGGCTATGGCTACACCTTC.

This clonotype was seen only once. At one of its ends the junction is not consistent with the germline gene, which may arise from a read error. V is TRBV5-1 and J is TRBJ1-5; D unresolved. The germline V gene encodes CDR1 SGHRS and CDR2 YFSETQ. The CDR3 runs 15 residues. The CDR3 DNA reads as TGCGCCGGCAGCTTGGAGCCGGGTGGCAATCAGCCCCAGCATTTT. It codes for CAGSLEPGGNQPQHF.

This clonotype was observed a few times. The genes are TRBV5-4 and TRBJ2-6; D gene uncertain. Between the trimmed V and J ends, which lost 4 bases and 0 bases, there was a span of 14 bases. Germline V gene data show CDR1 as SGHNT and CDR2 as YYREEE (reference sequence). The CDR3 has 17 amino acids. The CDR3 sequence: CASSRWTEISGANVLTF. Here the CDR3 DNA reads TGTGCCAGCAGCAGATGGACGGAGATCTCTGGGGCCAACGTCCTGACTTTC.

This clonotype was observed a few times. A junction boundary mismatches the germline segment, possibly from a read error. The CDR3 nucleotides read TGTGCCAGCAGCTTACTAACCGGCTCCCACAATGAGCAGTTCTTC. Protein sequence: CASSLLTGSHNEQFF. J is TRBJ2-1 and V is TRBV7-2; D gene uncertain. Looked up from germline, CDR1 is SGHTA and CDR2 is FQGNSA. The CDR3 length is 15 residues.

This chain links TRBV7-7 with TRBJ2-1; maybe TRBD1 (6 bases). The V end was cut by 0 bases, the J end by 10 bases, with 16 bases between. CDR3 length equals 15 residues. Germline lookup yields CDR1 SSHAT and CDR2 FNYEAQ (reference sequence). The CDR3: CASSLALAGAEEQFF. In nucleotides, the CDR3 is TGTGCCAGCAGCTTAGCGCTGGCAGGGGCTGAGGAGCAGTTCTTC.

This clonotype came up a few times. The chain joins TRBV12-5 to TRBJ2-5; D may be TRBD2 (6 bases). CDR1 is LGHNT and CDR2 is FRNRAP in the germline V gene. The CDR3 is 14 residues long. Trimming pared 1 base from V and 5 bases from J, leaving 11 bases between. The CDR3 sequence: CASGLDSGRETQYF. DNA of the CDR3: TGTGCTAGTGGTTTGGATTCAGGGAGGGAGACCCAGTACTTC.

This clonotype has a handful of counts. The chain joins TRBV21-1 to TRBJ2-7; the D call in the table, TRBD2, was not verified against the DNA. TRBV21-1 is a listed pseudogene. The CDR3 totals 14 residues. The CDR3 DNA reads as TGTGCCAGCAGCAACCGGGACTGCTCCTACGAGCAGTACTTC. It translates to CASSNRDCSYEQYF.

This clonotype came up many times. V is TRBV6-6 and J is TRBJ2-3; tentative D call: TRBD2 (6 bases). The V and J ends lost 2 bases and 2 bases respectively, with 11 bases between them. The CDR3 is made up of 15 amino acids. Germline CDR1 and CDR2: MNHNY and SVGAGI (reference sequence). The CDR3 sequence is CASSYAGTNTDTQYF. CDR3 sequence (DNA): TGTGCCAGCAGTTACGCGGGAACAAACACAGATACGCAGTATTTT.

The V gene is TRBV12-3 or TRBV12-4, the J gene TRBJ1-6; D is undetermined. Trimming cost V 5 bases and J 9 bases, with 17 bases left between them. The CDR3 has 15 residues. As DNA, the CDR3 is TGTGCCAGCAGTCAACGCCCGGTTGGGGTTTCACCCCTCCACTTT. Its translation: CASSQRPVGVSPLHF.

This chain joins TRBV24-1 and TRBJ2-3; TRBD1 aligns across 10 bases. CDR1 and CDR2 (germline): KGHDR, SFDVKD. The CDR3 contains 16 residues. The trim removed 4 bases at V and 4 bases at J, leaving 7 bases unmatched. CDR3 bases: TGTGCCACCAGTGACCGACAGGGGGCCACTTCAGATACGCAGTATTTT. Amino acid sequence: CATSDRQGATSDTQYF.

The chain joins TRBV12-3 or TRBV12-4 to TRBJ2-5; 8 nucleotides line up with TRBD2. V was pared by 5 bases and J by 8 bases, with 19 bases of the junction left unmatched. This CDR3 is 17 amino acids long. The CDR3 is CASSPRGTGTRGITQYF. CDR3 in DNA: TGTGCCAGCAGTCCCAGGGGAACCGGGACTAGGGGAATAACCCAGTACTTC.

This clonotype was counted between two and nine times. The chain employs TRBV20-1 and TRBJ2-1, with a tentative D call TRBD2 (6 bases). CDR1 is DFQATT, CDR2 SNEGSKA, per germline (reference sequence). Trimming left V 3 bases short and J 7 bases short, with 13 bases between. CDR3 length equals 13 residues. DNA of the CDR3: TGCAGTGCTAGCGATCGACTAGTGAATGAGCAGTTCTTC. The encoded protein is CSASDRLVNEQFF.

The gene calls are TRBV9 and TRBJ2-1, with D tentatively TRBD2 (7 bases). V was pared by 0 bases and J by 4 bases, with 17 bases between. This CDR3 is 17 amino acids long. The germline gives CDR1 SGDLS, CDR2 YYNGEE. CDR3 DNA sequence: TGTGCCAGCAGCGTAGAAGGGGGAGGGATAGGGTACAATGAGCAGTTCTTC. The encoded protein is CASSVEGGGIGYNEQFF.

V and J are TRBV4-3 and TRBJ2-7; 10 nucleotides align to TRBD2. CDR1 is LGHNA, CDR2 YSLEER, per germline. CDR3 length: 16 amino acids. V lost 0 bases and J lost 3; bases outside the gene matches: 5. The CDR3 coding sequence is TGCGCCAGCAGCCAAGAGATAGCGGGAGGACTCTACGAGCAGTACTTC. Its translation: CASSQEIAGGLYEQYF.